This T cell receptor (beta chain) was recovered during a study of shared clonotypes between healthy human individuals. Study-wide results and limits: Naive CD4 clonotypes were shared across a few donors at 5% to 6%. Some clonotypes were shared by all four sorted-subset donors, while others were not shared. The non-shared ones had lower generation probabilities than the shared ones. Rarefaction revealed incomplete sorted-subset sequencing despite large depth.

Worth noting for this clone: Antigen: not known.

For sorted subsets, about 190 ng DNA per replicate equaled approximately 32,000 T cell genomes. This table comes from immunoSEQ multiplex PCR, and its TCRdb copy is limited to in-frame clones, with some not included. The sample has roughly 2.6 million clones, more than 90% seen once. The CDR3 is made up of 14 amino acids. Per germline, CDR1 SNHLY and CDR2 FYNNEI. V was clipped by 6 bases and J by 2 bases; unmatched bases: 4. The rearrangement uses TRBV2 and TRBJ2-4; 7 bases are shared with TRBD1. The source material was naive CD4+ T cells sorted from blood. Subset given: CD45RA+ positively selected. This clonotype was obtained from a young man in good health. As DNA, the CDR3 is TGTGCCAGCAGCGCGACAGGGTCCAAAAACATTCAGTACTTC. Translation gives CASSATGSKNIQYF.